The source of this T cell receptor beta chain is a study of blood T cell repertoires in COVID-19. Overall study: Collection of acute and convalescent COVID-19 samples took place in the United States, Italy and Spain. T cells, B-cell-depleted T cells, or PBMCs provided the cDNA or gDNA that served as material.

In the authors' workflow: Amplified reference gene primers provided the basis for estimating nucleated cell counts. Method: immunoSEQ multiplex PCR; TCRdb's copy keeps in-frame clones and lacks some. The V and J calls and clone size were taken over from that table, and D and trimming were inferred from the DNA. The sample includes some 230,000 clones, more than 75% of them seen just once. The TCR sequence derives from a man aged 45-60 years who had recovered from COVID-19. The source material was peripheral blood.

As DNA, the CDR3 is TGTGCCAGCAGCCGGTTGGTGGGACAGCTTAGCAATCAGCCCCAGCATTTT. It is translated as CASSRLVGQLSNQPQHF. This rearrangement joins TRBV5-8 to TRBJ1-5, with 7 bases aligning to TRBD1. With 4 bases clipped from V and 0 bases from J, the junction kept 10 bases outside the gene matches. The CDR3 is 17 residues long. Per the germline V gene, CDR1 is SGHTS and CDR2 is YDEGEE.